This T cell receptor (beta chain) was captured in a study of T cell responses to AZD1222 COVID-19 vaccine. Study-wide results and limits: A rise in Spike-specific TCR breadth and depth followed two AZD1222 doses. Clonal diversity may have been underestimated, and the donors were mostly white British, with more females than males. Sampling captured repertoires only after the peak T cell response.

This clone was seen only a few times. Its antigen is still unknown. Sequencing was performed with immunoSEQ multiplex PCR; in TCRdb, only in-frame clones are kept and a portion is missing. Of roughly 160,000 clones listed, roughly 92% are singletons. Germline trimming cut 4 bases from V and 9 bases from J; bases unmatched to any gene: 9. The CDR3 is 14 residues long. CDR1 is GTSNPN and CDR2 is SVGIG in the germline V gene (reference sequence). The source is an adult in good health. Specimen: peripheral blood, collected on day 0 of AZD1222 vaccination. The J gene is TRBJ2-1, the V gene TRBV30; 10 bases line up with TRBD2. The CDR3 bases are TGTGCCTGGACGTCTAGCGGGAGTCAGAGTGAGCAGTTCTTC. Its translation: CAWTSSGSQSEQFF.